The 5 T cell receptor beta chains reported below all come from one sample, sequenced in a study of cytomegalovirus exposure and HLA in healthy donors. PCR amplification relied on 60 Vbeta primers (plus 13 Jbeta primers). The assay was immunoSEQ multiplex PCR, and TCRdb's table has in-frame clones only and misses some. The sample lists 160,000 or so clones; approximately 80% were seen once. The specimen was PBMCs. The origin of the receptors is a male donor in good health and CMV-seropositive.

The V and J genes are TRBV7-6 and TRBJ2-2; 14 bases are shared with TRBD2. The J segment lost 0 bases and the V segment lost 5 bases, leaving 11 bases of the junction unmatched. Germline V gives CDR1 SGHVS, CDR2 FNYEAQ. The CDR3 consists of 20 residues. DNA for the CDR3: TGTGCCAGCAGCCCGGGCAGCGGACTAGCGGGAGGCCCGAACACCGGGGAGCTGTTTTTT. As protein: CASSPGSGLAGGPNTGELFF.

As to this clone: The same CDR3 also results from other DNA sequences found in this sample. This chain joins TRBV15 and TRBJ2-5; D perhaps matches TRBD1 (6 bases). Germline loops: CDR1 LNHNV, CDR2 YYDKDF (reference sequence). The CDR3 is 14 amino acids. Deletions cut 3 bases from V and 3 bases from J, with 11 bases between. CDR3 in amino acids: CATSRDRGKETQYF. The CDR3 DNA sequence: TGTGCCACCAGCAGGGATAGGGGGAAAGAGACCCAGTACTTC.

The V call is TRBV27, the J call TRBJ1-1; D is uncertain. V lost 4 bases, J lost 2 bases, and 11 bases lay in between. This CDR3 has 14 residues. The germline V gene has CDR1 MNHEY and CDR2 SMNVEV (reference sequence). CDR3 nucleotide sequence: TGTGCCAGCAGTTCCTGGAGTATCAACACTGAAGCTTTCTTT. Translated, it gives CASSSWSINTEAFF.

The chain recombines TRBV12-5 with TRBJ2-7; maybe TRBD2 (6 bases). The germline CDR1 and CDR2 sequences are LGHNT and FRNRAP. The germline V and J ends were trimmed by 3 bases and 3 bases, with 9 bases remaining between them. The CDR3 extends over 13 amino acids. CDR3 loop: CASGLGGVYEQYF. The CDR3 bases are TGTGCTAGTGGTTTAGGCGGGGTCTACGAGCAGTACTTC.

This clone was recorded only once. The chain is built from TRBV30 and TRBJ2-6, with 7 bases lining up with TRBD1. The CDR3 sequence is 15 residues long. Trimming at V came to 0 bases and at J to 5 bases, leaving 4 bases not matched to a gene. The V gene's germline CDR1 is GTSNPN and CDR2 SVGIG (reference sequence). The CDR3 spells CAWSVGGDWANVLTF. CDR3 coding DNA: TGTGCCTGGAGTGTAGGGGGCGACTGGGCCAACGTCCTGACTTTC.